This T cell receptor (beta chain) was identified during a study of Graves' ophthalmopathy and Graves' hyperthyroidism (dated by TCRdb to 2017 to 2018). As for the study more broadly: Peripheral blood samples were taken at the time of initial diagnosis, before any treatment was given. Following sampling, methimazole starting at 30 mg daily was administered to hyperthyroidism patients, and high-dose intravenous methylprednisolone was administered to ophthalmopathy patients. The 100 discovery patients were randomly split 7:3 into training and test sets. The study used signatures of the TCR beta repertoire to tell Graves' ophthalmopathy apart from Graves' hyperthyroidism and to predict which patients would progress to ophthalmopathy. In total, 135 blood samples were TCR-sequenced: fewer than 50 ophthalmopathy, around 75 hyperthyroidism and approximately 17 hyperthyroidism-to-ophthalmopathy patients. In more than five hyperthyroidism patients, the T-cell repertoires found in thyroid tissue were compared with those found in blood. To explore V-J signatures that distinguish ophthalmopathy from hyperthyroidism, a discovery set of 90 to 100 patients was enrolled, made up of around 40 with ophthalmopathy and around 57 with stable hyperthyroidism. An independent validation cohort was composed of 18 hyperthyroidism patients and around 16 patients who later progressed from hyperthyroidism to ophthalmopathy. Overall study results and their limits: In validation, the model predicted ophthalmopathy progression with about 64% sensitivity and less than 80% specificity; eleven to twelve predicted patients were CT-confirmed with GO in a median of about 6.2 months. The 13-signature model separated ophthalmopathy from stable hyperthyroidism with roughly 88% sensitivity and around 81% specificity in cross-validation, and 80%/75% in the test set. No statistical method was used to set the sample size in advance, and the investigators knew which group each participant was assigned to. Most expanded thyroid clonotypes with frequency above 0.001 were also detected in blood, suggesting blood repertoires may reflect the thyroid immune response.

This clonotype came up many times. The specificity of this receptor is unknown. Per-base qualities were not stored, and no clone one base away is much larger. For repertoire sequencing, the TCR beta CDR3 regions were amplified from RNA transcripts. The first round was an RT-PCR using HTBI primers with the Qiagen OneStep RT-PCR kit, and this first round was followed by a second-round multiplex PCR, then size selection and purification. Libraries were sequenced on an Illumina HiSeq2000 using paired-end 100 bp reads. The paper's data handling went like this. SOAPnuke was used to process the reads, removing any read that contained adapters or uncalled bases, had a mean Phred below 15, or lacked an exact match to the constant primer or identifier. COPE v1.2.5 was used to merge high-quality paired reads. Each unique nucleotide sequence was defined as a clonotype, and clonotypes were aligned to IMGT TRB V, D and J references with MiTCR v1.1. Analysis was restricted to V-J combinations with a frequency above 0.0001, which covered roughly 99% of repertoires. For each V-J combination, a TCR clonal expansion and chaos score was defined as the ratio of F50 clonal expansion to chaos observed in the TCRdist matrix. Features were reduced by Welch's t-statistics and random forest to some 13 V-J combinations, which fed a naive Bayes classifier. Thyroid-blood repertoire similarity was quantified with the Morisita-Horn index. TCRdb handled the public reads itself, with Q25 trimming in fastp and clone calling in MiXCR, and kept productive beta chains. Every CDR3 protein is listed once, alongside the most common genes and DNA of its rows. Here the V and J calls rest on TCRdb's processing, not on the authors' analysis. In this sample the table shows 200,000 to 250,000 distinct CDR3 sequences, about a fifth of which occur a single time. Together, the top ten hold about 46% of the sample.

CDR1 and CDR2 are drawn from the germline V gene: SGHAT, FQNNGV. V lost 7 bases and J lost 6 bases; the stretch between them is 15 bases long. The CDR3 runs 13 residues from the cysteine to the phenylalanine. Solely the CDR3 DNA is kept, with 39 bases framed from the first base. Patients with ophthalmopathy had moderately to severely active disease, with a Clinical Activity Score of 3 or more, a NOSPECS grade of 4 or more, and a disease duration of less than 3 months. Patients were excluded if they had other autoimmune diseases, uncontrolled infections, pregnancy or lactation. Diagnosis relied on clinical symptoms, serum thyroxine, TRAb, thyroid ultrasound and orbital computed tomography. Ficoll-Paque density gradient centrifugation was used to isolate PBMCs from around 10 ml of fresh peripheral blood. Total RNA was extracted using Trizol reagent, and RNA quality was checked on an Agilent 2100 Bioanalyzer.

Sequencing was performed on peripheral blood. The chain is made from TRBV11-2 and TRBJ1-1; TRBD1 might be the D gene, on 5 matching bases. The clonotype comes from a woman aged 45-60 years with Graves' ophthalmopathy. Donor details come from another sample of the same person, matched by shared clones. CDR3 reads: CASTRTGLPEAFF. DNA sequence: TGTGCCAGCACCCGGACGGGACTCCCTGAAGCTTTCTTT.